This T cell receptor beta chain emerged from a study of Graves' ophthalmopathy and Graves' hyperthyroidism. Study-level background: Investigators collected peripheral blood at initial diagnosis, before any treatment was given. Study-wide results and limits: The authors also found most expanded thyroid clonotypes above 0.001 frequency in blood. A model of 13 signatures distinguished ophthalmopathy from stable hyperthyroidism at less than 90% sensitivity and nearly 82% specificity.

Germline-derived CDR1 and CDR2 are SEHNR and FQNEAQ (reference sequence). The length of the CDR3 is 15 residues. The PBMCs had their origin in more than 9.5 ml of fresh peripheral blood. With regard to this clonotype: Its target is unknown. One junction end does not reproduce the germline sequence, and a read error may be involved.

TCR beta CDR3 amplification used RNA transcripts. HTBI primers served in a first-round RT-PCR, which a second-round multiplex PCR followed. MiXCR was run by TCRdb on the multiplex PCR reads, yielding one entry per CDR3 protein. Among about 380,000 distinct CDR3 sequences listed, 15% were seen once. The chain carries TRBV7-9 and TRBJ1-1; no clear D gene. The source of this sequence is a woman in her late teens or twenties with stable Graves' hyperthyroidism. Input material: peripheral blood. The CDR3 coding sequence is TGTGCCAGCAGCTTAAAACTTCTAGGAGACACTGATGCTTTCTTT. Translated, it gives CASSLKLLGDTDAFF.